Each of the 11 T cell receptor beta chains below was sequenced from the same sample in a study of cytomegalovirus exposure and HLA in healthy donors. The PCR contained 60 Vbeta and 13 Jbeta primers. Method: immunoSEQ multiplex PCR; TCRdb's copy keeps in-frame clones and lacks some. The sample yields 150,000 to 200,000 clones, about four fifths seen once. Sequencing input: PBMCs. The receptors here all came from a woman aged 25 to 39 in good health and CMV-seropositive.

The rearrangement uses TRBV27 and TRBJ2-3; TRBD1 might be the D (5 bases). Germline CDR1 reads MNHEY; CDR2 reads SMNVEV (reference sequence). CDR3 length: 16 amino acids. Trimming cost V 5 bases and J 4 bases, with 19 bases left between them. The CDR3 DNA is TGTGCCAGCAGTCAACTCGAAGGGGAACCCCCAGATACGCAGTATTTT. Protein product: CASSQLEGEPPDTQYF.

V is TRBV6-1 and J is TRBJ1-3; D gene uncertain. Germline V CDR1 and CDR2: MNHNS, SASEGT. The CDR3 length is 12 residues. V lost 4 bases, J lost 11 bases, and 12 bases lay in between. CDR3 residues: CASSAQLPPIYF. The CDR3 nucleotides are TGTGCCAGCAGTGCCCAACTTCCCCCCATATATTTT.

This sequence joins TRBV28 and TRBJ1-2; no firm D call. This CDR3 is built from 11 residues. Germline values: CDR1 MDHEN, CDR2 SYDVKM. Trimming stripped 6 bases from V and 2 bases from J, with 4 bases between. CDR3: CASSLNYGYTF. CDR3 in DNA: TGTGCCAGCAGCCTCAACTATGGCTACACCTTC.

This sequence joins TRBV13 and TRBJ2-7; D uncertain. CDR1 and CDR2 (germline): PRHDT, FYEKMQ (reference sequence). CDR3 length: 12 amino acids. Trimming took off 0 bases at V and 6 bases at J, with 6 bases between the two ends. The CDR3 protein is CASSLGRGEQYF. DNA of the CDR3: TGTGCCAGCAGCTTAGGTCGCGGCGAGCAGTACTTC.

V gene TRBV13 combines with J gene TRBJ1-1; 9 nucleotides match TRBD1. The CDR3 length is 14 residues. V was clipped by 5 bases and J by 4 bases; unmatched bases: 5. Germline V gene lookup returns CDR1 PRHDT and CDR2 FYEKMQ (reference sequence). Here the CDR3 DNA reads TGTGCCAGCAGCCTAACGACAGGGGGCACTGAAGCTTTCTTT. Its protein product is CASSLTTGGTEAFF.

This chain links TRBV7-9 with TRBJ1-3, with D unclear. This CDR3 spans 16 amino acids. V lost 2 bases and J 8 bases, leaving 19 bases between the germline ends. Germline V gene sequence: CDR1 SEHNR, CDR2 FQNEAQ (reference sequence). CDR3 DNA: TGTGCCAGCAGCTTATCGTGGACTCGTGAAAAGGACACCATATATTTT. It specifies CASSLSWTREKDTIYF.

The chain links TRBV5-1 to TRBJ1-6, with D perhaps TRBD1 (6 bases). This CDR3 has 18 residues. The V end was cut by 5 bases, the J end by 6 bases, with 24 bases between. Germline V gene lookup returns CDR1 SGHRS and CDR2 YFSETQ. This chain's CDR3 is CASRLIVGTQGGNSPLHF. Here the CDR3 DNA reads TGCGCCAGCAGACTGATAGTAGGGACACAGGGTGGTAATTCACCCCTCCACTTT.

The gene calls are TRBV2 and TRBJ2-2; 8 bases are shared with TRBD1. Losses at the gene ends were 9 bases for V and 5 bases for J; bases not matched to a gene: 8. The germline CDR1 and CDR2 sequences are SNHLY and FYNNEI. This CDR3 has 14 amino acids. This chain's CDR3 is CASRQGISTGELFF. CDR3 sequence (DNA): TGTGCCAGTAGACAGGGGATTAGTACCGGGGAGCTGTTTTTT.

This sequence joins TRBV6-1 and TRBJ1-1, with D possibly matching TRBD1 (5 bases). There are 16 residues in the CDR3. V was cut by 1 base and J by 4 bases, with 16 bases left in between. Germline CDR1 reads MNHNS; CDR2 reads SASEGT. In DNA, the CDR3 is TGTGCCAGCAGTGAAGGTCGTGTTCCAGGGCTCACTGAAGCTTTCTTT. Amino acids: CASSEGRVPGLTEAFF.

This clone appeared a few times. The CDR3 region has the DNA TGTGCCAGCAGTGAGGCACAGAACAATCAGCCCCAGCATTTT. It specifies CASSEAQNNQPQHF. The chain couples TRBV25-1 to TRBJ1-5; no firm D call. This CDR3 comprises 14 residues. Trimming removed 3 bases at V and 3 bases at J, with 9 bases between. Germline V gives CDR1 MGHDK, CDR2 SYGVNS.

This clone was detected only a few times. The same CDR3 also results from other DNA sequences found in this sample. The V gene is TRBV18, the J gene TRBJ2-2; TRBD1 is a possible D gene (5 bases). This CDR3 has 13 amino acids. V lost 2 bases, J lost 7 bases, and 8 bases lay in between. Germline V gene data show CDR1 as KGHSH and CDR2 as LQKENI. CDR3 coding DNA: TGTGCCAGCTCACCAAAGGGGAACGGGGAGCTGTTTTTT. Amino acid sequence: CASSPKGNGELFF.